This TCR beta chain was observed in a study of response to subunit inactivated influenza vaccine. TCRdb itself ran the RT-PCR reads through MiXCR, one entry per CDR3 protein. Counted here are more than 700,000 distinct CDR3 sequences, around 21% occurring once; the ten biggest clones make up approximately 10%. The CDR3 has 13 amino acids. Trimming took off 5 bases at V and 6 bases at J, with 11 bases between the two ends. Germline V lookup: CDR1 SGHTA, CDR2 FQGNSA. The sample consisted of PBMCs from blood, taken about 5 days after vaccination. The chain links TRBV7-2 to TRBJ1-5, with D tentatively TRBD1 (5 bases). The origin of this receptor is a man aged 45-60 years who received an inactivated influenza vaccine. CDR3 protein: CASSAGPPQPQHF. The CDR3 nucleotides are TGTGCCAGCAGCGCGGGGCCCCCTCAGCCCCAGCATTTT.